This T cell receptor (beta chain) was obtained from a study of blood T cell repertoires in COVID-19. Germline-derived CDR1 and CDR2 are LNHDA and SQIVND (reference sequence). This CDR3 has 15 amino acids. V dropped 2 bases and J dropped 7 bases, with 18 bases sitting between them. Sequencing used immunoSEQ multiplex PCR; TCRdb keeps in-frame clones, though not all of them. Counted here are a few hundred thousand clones, 88% occurring once; the ten biggest clones make up 0.99%. Sequencing was done on a sample of peripheral blood. The V and J genes are TRBV19 and TRBJ2-7, with D tentatively TRBD2 (6 bases). The receptor's source is a woman between 35 and 50 years old who had recovered from COVID-19. CDR3 sequence reads: CASSITPTAAGEQYF. The CDR3 coding sequence is TGTGCCAGTAGTATAACCCCGACCGCCGCGGGGGAGCAGTACTTC. The full variable domain, rest sourced from reference TRBV19 and TRBJ2-7, is DGGITQSPKYLFRKEGQNVTLSCEQNLNHDAMYWYRQDPGQGLRLIYYSQIVNDFQKGDIAEGYSVSREKKESFPLTVTSAQKNPTAFYLCASSITPTAAGEQYFGPGTRLTVT.